These 8 T cell receptor beta chains were sequenced from one sample in a study of control samples from healthy donors and cancer patients. The table came from immunoSEQ multiplex PCR; TCRdb's copy has only in-frame clones and leaves some out. Here the sample spans 55,000 to 90,000 clones, 84% being singletons. Sample: blood. These receptors all come from a man aged 45-65 years in good health.

The CDR3 DNA reads TGTGCCAGCAGCCAAGGGACAGGGCCCGGTTGGCCCCAGCATTTT. Translating gives CASSQGTGPGWPQHF. The chain carries TRBV3-1 (or the pseudogene TRBV3-2) and TRBJ1-5, with 8 bases lining up with TRBD1. V shed 1 base and J 9 bases; nucleotides not matched to a gene: 8. Germline V gene lookup returns CDR1 LGHDT and CDR2 YNNKEL (reference sequence). The CDR3 contains 15 residues.

In its sample, this clone was seen once. Other DNA sequences from this sample encode an identical CDR3 as well. This chain joins TRBV5-6 and TRBJ1-2; TRBD1 agrees at 11 bases. This CDR3 has 14 amino acids. The germline V gene has CDR1 SGHDT and CDR2 YYEEEE. V shed 4 bases and J 7 bases; nucleotides not matched to a gene: 6. Here the CDR3 reads CASSRGQGAGGYTF. The CDR3, as DNA: TGTGCCAGCAGCAGAGGACAGGGGGCGGGTGGCTACACCTTC.

The V gene is TRBV19, the J gene TRBJ2-3, with 14 bases identical to TRBD2. J was trimmed by 2 bases and V by 5 bases; bases with no gene match: 12. CDR3 length: 19 amino acids. The germline gives CDR1 LNHDA, CDR2 SQIVND (reference sequence). This CDR3 is CASSLSGLAGGMNTDTQYF. The CDR3 coding sequence is TGTGCCAGTAGTTTGAGCGGACTAGCGGGGGGAATGAACACAGATACGCAGTATTTT.

The chain has TRBV5-1 and TRBJ2-3; 7 bases agree with TRBD1. The J segment lost 4 bases and the V segment lost 0 bases, leaving 2 bases of the junction unmatched. CDR1 SGHRS and CDR2 YFSETQ come from the germline V gene. The CDR3 length is 14 residues. The CDR3 reads CASSLATGADTQYF. CDR3 DNA: TGCGCCAGCAGCTTGGCTACAGGGGCAGATACGCAGTATTTT.

CDR3 residues: CASSPPGYGYTF. The CDR3, as DNA: TGTGCCAGCAGCCCCCCCGGGTATGGCTACACCTTC. V is TRBV7-2 and J is TRBJ1-2, with D uncertain. V lost 5 bases and J 5 bases, leaving 9 bases between the germline ends. Germline V gene data show CDR1 as SGHTA and CDR2 as FQGNSA. This CDR3 comprises 12 residues.

This rearrangement joins TRBV2 to TRBJ2-7, with a weak D call TRBD1 (6 bases). Trimming took 8 bases from V and 3 from J, leaving 14 bases between them. Per germline, CDR1 SNHLY and CDR2 FYNNEI. This CDR3 has 13 amino acids. CDR3 residues: CASLRDTDYEQYF. The DNA of the CDR3 is TGTGCCAGCTTACGGGACACAGACTACGAGCAGTACTTC.

V is TRBV11-2 and J is TRBJ1-1; D uncertain. The germline V gene has CDR1 SGHAT and CDR2 FQNNGV. This CDR3 region has 15 residues. V lost 5 bases, J lost 3 bases, and 16 bases lay in between. The CDR3 sequence is CASSPRRLGYTEAFF. The CDR3 DNA is TGTGCCAGCAGCCCGCGTCGATTGGGGTACACTGAAGCTTTCTTT.

In its sample, this clone was seen once. The chain uses TRBV7-5 and TRBJ2-4; the table's D call, TRBD1, has no DNA check behind it. TRBV7-5 is designated a pseudogene. The CDR3 runs to 16 residues. CDR3 in DNA: TGTGTCAGAAGCCTTAGATTCCAGGGAGCCAAAAACATTCAGTACTTC. Its translation: CVRSLRFQGAKNIQYF.